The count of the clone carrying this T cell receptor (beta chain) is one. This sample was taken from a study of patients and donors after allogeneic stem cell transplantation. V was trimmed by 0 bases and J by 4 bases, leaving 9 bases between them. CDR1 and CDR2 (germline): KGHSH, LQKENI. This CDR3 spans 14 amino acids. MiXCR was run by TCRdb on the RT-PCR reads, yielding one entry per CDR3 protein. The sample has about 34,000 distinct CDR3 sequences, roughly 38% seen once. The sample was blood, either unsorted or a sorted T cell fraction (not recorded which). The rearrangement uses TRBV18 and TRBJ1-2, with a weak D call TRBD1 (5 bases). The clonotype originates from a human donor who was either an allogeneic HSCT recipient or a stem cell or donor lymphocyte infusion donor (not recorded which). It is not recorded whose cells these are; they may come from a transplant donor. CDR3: CASSPPTASYGYTF. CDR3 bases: TGTGCCAGCTCACCACCGACAGCATCCTATGGCTACACCTTC.